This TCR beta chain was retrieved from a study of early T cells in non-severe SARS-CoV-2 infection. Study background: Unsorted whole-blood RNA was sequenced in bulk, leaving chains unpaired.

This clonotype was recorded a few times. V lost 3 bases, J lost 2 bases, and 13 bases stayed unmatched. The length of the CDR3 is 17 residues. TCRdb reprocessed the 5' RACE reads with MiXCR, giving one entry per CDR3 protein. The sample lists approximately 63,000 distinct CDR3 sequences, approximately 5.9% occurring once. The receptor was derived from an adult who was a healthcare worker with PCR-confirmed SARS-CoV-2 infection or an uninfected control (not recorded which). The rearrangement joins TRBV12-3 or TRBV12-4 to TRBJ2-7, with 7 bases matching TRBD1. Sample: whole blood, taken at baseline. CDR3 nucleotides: TGTGCCAGCAGTTTCAGAAACCCGGGACAGAGTACCTACGAGCAGTACTTC. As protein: CASSFRNPGQSTYEQYF.